The rows below give T cell receptor beta chains drawn from one sample of a study of PD-1 blockade in classical Hodgkin lymphoma. Data came from immunoSEQ multiplex PCR; TCRdb stores just in-frame clones and leaves some out. Altogether 10,000 to 15,000 clones are present, over 75% being singletons, with the ten largest covering 20% to 25%. The material sequenced was peripheral blood mononuclear cells (PBMCs), taken at baseline. The receptors stem from a human donor with classical Hodgkin lymphoma. CDR3s include the opening cysteine and the closing phenylalanine or tryptophan. The D gene is left open where the match is weak. Clone size is shown for a subset of rows, as once, few, many or a class of expanded clone.

d_gene,j_gene,v_gene,abundance,CDR3nt,CDR3aa
TRBD1,TRBJ2-1,TRBV15,.,TGTGCCACCAGCAAAGGACAGGCTTGGGATGAGCAGTTCTTC,CATSKGQAWDEQFF
.,TRBJ2-1,TRBV29-1,.,TGCAGCGTTAACAGGGCGAGGGGTGAGCAGTTCTTC,CSVNRARGEQFF
.,TRBJ2-1,TRBV6-6,few,TGTGCCAGCAGTTCGATTGACAGGATCGATGAGCAGTTCTTC,CASSSIDRIDEQFF
.,TRBJ2-1,TRBV10-3,.,TGTGCCATCAGTGACGGCAACAATGAGCAGTTCTTC,CAISDGNNEQFF
.,TRBJ1-1,TRBV28,.,TGTGCCAGCAGTATGGGGACATTGAACACTGAAGCTTTCTTT,CASSMGTLNTEAFF
.,TRBJ2-3,TRBV7-2,.,TGTGCCAGCAGCTTTAGTGATACAGATACGCAGTATTTT,CASSFSDTDTQYF
.,TRBJ2-7,TRBV7-6,.,TGTGCCAGCAGCTTAGAGGCCATTTCCTACGAGCAGTACTTC,CASSLEAISYEQYF
.,TRBJ2-1,TRBV29-1,.,TGCAGCGTTGCTCGGGGACTCTACAATGAGCAGTTCTTC,CSVARGLYNEQFF
.,TRBJ2-6,TRBV28,.,TGTGCCAGCAGTTTATGGGGACTGAGCTCTGGGGCCAACGTCCTGACTTTC,CASSLWGLSSGANVLTF
.,TRBJ2-5,TRBV5-4,.,TGTGCCAGCAGCTTGTCGGCCGGTGGGGAGACCCAGTACTTC,CASSLSAGGETQYF
.,TRBJ2-3,TRBV6-4,.,TGTGCCAGCAGTGACTCCCCTTCGCCCCTAGATACGCAGTATTTT,CASSDSPSPLDTQYF
.,TRBJ1-3,TRBV25-1,.,TGTGCCAGCAGTGACGACATCTCTGGAAACACCATATATTTT,CASSDDISGNTIYF
.,TRBJ2-1,TRBV29-1,.,TGCAGCGTTTTAATCGAGCGGACTTCCTACAATGAGCAGTTCTTC,CSVLIERTSYNEQFF
TRBD2,TRBJ2-3,TRBV9,few,TGTGCCAGCAGCGCAAGACTAGCGGGAATTGGGGATACGCAGTATTTT,CASSARLAGIGDTQYF
.,TRBJ2-3,TRBV7-9,.,TGTGCCAGCAGCTCCGTCGGCGATACGCAGTATTTT,CASSSVGDTQYF
TRBD2,TRBJ2-2,TRBV11-1,few,TGTGCCAGCAGTACGACGGGGAGGGATACCGGGGAGCTGTTTTTT,CASSTTGRDTGELFF
.,TRBJ2-7,TRBV28,.,TGTGCCAGCAGTTCGCAGGGGGGGGGAAAATACGAGCAGTACTTC,CASSSQGGGKYEQYF
TRBD2,TRBJ2-7,TRBV6-6,few,TGTGCCAGCAGCCCCGTTGGTAGCGGGGTCGAGCAGTACTTC,CASSPVGSGVEQYF
.,TRBJ1-2,TRBV6-5,few,TGTGCCAGCAGCCTGGACAGTTTCTATGGCTACACCTTC,CASSLDSFYGYTF
TRBD1,TRBJ2-3,TRBV18,.,TGTGCCAGCTCACCGACGGGACAGTTTACAGATACGCAGTATTTT,CASSPTGQFTDTQYF
.,TRBJ2-3,TRBV6-1,.,TGTGCCAGCAGTGTCAGCGGCCGCCCAGATACGCAGTATTTT,CASSVSGRPDTQYF
TRBD2,TRBJ2-7,TRBV5-1,.,TGCGCCAGCAGCCCACAGCGGGACCGTGAGCAGTACTTC,CASSPQRDREQYF
.,TRBJ1-1,TRBV6-1,.,TGTGCCAGCAGTGAATATTCCGGCCACCAGAACACTGAAGCTTTCTTT,CASSEYSGHQNTEAFF
.,TRBJ2-3,TRBV27,.,TGTGCCAGCACTGCGTCCTGGAGGGATACGCAGTATTTT,CASTASWRDTQYF
.,TRBJ2-6,TRBV5-1,.,TGCGCCAGCGAGGGGAGGAGCTCTGGGGCCAACGTCCTGACTTTC,CASEGRSSGANVLTF
TRBD1,TRBJ2-2,TRBV5-1,once,TGCGCCAGCAGCGTAGGTCCGGGACAGGGTAACACCGGGGAGCTGTTTTTT,CASSVGPGQGNTGELFF
TRBD2,TRBJ2-7,TRBV19,medium-sized,TGTGCCAGTAGTATTGTGGGGACTAGCGGGACGGGAGAGCAGTACTTC,CASSIVGTSGTGEQYF
.,TRBJ2-7,TRBV28,.,TGTGCCAGCAGGGGTGGGGCCTACGAGCAGTACTTC,CASRGGAYEQYF
.,TRBJ1-5,TRBV27,.,TGTGCCAGCAGTTTATCGCCCTCGGCCGCCCAGCCCCAGCATTTT,CASSLSPSAAQPQHF
.,TRBJ1-6,TRBV2,.,TGTGCCAGCAAGGGAGACAGGCTTAATTCACCCCTCCACTTT,CASKGDRLNSPLHF
TRBD1,TRBJ2-7,TRBV2,.,TGTGCCAGCAACCGGGACAGGGGAAGGGAGCAGTACTTC,CASNRDRGREQYF
TRBD2,TRBJ2-7,TRBV27,.,TGTGCCAGCAGCCCCCTCAACGGGAGGGCCTACGAGCAGTACTTC,CASSPLNGRAYEQYF
.,TRBJ1-1,TRBV14,.,TGTGCCAGCAGCCAGAGAACTCAGGGGAACACTGAAGCTTTCTTT,CASSQRTQGNTEAFF
.,TRBJ2-7,TRBV6-1,.,TGTGCCAGCACCAAAAGGGGGGACGAGCAGTACTTC,CASTKRGDEQYF
.,TRBJ1-5,TRBV10-2,.,TGCGCCAGCAGTGAGTCGACCGATTATCAGCCCCAGCATTTT,CASSESTDYQPQHF
.,TRBJ1-6,TRBV19,.,TGTGCCAGTAGTCGAGGGGACCTTAATTCACCCCTCCACTTT,CASSRGDLNSPLHF
TRBD1,TRBJ1-2,TRBV6-6,.,TGTGCCATCCGTCGGACAGGGAATTCGGTTGGCTACACCTTC,CAIRRTGNSVGYTF
.,TRBJ1-3,TRBV20-1,.,TGCAGTGCCCCATCGGGGGTTTCCATATATTTT,CSAPSGVSIYF
TRBD2,TRBJ2-2,TRBV7-2,.,TGTGCCAGCAGCTCTCGGGGGGCCGGGGAGCTGTTTTTT,CASSSRGAGELFF
.,TRBJ2-3,TRBV6-5,.,TGTGCCAGCAGCAGGGCCCGGGGGAATACGCAGTATTTT,CASSRARGNTQYF
.,TRBJ1-4,TRBV23-1,.,TGCGCCAGCAGTCAATTCCCGGGGGGGGCCGGTAATGAAAAACTGTTTTTT,CASSQFPGGAGNEKLFF
.,TRBJ2-7,TRBV6-5,.,TGTGCCAGCAGAGACCATGGGGGGTACGAGCAGTACTTC,CASRDHGGYEQYF
TRBD2,TRBJ2-1,TRBV10-3,few,TGTGCCATCAGCGGGACTAGCGGGAGCTATGAGCAGTTCTTC,CAISGTSGSYEQFF
.,TRBJ2-1,TRBV13,.,TGTGCCAGCAGCTTAGCGCTGCGTGCCGGAACCTACAATGAGCAGTTCTTC,CASSLALRAGTYNEQFF
.,TRBJ2-7,TRBV19,.,TGTGCCAGTAGTATTTCATCTGGGGGCGAGCAGTACTTC,CASSISSGGEQYF
TRBD1,TRBJ1-5,TRBV11-3,.,TGTGCCAGCAGCTTTTTTCTCGAGGGGGCCCATCAGCCCCAGCATTTT,CASSFFLEGAHQPQHF
.,TRBJ2-7,TRBV6-5,.,TGTGCCAGCAGGAGAACCCGGGACCCTACCTACGAGCAGTACTTC,CASRRTRDPTYEQYF
TRBD1,TRBJ2-2,TRBV9,.,TGTGCCAGCAGCGAGAGGCAGGGGGACACCGGGGAGCTGTTTTTT,CASSERQGDTGELFF